This TCR beta chain was identified in a study of blood T cell repertoires in COVID-19. Study-level background: Samples taken during acute and convalescent COVID-19 were collected in the United States, Italy and Spain. The analysed material was cDNA or gDNA that came from T cells, B-cell-depleted T cells, or PBMCs.

CDR3 length: 18 amino acids. Per the germline V gene, CDR1 is SGHDT and CDR2 is YYEEEE. Trimming removed 0 bases at V and 0 bases at J, with 17 bases between. Original processing notes: How many nucleated cells were present was estimated from reference gene primer amplification. Profiled with immunoSEQ multiplex PCR; TCRdb holds only in-frame clones, not every one. Clone size and V and J calls were adopted from that table, with D and trimming inferred from the DNA. This table holds about 180,000 clones, approximately 80% found once. The chain couples TRBV5-6 to TRBJ2-3, with D maybe TRBD2 (6 bases). Input material: peripheral blood. The clonotype comes from a human donor in a cohort sampled during active COVID-19. The CDR3 DNA reads TGTGCCAGCAGCTTGGCCCAGCGGGTCACTACTAGCACAGATACGCAGTATTTT. This sequence encodes CASSLAQRVTTSTDTQYF.